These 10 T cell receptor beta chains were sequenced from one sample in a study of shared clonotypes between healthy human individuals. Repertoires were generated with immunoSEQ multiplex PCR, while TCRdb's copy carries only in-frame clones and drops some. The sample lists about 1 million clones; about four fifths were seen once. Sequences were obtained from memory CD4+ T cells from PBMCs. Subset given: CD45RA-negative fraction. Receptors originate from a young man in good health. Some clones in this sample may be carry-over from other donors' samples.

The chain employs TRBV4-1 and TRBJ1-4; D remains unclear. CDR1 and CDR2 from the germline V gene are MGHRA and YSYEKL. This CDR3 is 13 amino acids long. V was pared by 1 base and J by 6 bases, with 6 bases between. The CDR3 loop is CASSQGLYEKLFF. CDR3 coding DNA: TGCGCCAGCAGCCAAGGTCTTTATGAAAAACTGTTTTTT.

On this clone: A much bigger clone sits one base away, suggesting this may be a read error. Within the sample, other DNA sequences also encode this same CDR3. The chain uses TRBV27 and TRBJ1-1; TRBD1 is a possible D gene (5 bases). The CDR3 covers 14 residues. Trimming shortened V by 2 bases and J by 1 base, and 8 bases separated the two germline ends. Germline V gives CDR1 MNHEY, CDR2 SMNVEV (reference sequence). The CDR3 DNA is TGTGCCAGCAGTTTACGTCAGGGGAACACTGAAGCTTTCTTT. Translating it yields CASSLRQGNTEAFF.

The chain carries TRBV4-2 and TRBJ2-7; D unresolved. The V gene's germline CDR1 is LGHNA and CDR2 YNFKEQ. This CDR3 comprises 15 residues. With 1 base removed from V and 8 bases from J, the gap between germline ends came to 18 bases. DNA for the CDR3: TGTGCCAGCAGCCAAGGGCAGGAACAACCTACGAAGCAGTACTTC. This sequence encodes CASSQGQEQPTKQYF.

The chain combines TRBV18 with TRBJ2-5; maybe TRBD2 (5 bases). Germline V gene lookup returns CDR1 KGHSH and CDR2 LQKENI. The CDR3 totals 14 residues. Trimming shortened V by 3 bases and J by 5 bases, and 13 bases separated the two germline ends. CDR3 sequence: CASSPGGRRETQYF. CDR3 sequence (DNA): TGTGCCAGCTCACCCGGCGGGCGGAGGGAGACCCAGTACTTC.

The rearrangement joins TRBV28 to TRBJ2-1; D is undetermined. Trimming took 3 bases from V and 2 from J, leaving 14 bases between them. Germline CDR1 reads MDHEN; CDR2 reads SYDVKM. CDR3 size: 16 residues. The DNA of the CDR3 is TGTGCCAGCAGTTTGAATCGACGCCACCCCTACAATGAGCAGTTCTTC. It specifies CASSLNRRHPYNEQFF.

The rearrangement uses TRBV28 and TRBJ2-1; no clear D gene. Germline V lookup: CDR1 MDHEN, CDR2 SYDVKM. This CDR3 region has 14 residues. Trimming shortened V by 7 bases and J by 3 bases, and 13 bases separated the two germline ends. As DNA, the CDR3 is TGTGCCAGCAAGCGCGAGAGAGGCTACAATGAGCAGTTCTTC. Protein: CASKRERGYNEQFF.

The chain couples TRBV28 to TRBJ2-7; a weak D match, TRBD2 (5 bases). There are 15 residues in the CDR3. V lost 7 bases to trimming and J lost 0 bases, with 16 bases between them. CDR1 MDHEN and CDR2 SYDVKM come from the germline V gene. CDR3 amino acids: CASTTSGSYSYEQYF. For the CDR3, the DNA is TGTGCCAGCACCACATCGGGGTCCTACTCCTACGAGCAGTACTTC.

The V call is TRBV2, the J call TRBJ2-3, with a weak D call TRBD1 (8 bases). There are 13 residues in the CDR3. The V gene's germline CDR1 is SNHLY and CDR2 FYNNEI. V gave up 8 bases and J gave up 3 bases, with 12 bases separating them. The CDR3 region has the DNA TGTGCCAGCGGGGGGGACAGGACAGATACGCAGTATTTT. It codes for CASGGDRTDTQYF.

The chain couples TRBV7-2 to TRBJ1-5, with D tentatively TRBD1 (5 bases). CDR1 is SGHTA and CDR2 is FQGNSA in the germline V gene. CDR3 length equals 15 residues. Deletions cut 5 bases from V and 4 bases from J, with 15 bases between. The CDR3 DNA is TGTGCCAGCAGCCCCGGTTGGGGGGGGAATCAGCCCCAGCATTTT. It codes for CASSPGWGGNQPQHF.

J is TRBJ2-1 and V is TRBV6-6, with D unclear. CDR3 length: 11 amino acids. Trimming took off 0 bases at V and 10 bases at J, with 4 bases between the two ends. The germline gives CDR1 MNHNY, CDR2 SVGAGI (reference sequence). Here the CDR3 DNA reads TGTGCCAGCAGTTACTCGAAAGAGCAGTTCTTC. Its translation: CASSYSKEQFF.